The present TCR beta chain was sequenced within a study of T-cell memory formation after mild COVID-19. Study-wide results and limits: Cross-reactive memory appears to have joined, as suggested by some responding clones showing up in pre-infection memory.

V lost 8 bases to trimming and J lost 1 base, with 8 bases between them. Germline CDR1 is KGHSH and CDR2 is LQKENI. This CDR3 contains 12 residues. Remarks on this clonotype: The antigen remains undetermined.

A single record per CDR3 protein comes from TCRdb applying MiXCR to the 5' RACE reads. The sample lists more than 300,000 distinct CDR3 sequences, roughly 13% occurring once. The sample taken for sequencing was PBMCs or a T cell subset sorted from them (not recorded which). This clonotype was sampled from a young man who had mild COVID-19 (a few samples of this study predate the infection). Cell type and time point are not known. The rearrangement uses TRBV18 and TRBJ2-5; no clear D gene. Here the CDR3 DNA reads TGTGCCAGCGCGGACCTCCAAGAGACCCAGTACTTC. Translated, it gives CASADLQETQYF.